The 12 T cell receptor beta chains in this list originate from one sample, sequenced in a study of cytomegalovirus exposure and HLA in healthy donors. 13 Jbeta primers and 60 Vbeta primers were used for the PCR. Measured with immunoSEQ multiplex PCR; TCRdb has only the in-frame clones, and not every one. This table holds some 60,000 clones, 80% found once. The sequencing input was PBMCs. These receptor sequences come from a male donor in good health and CMV-seronegative.

This sequence joins TRBV9 and TRBJ2-3; TRBD2 matches 8 bases. V gave up 0 bases and J gave up 2 bases; unmatched junction bases: 11. This CDR3 is built from 18 residues. CDR1 is SGDLS, CDR2 YYNGEE, per germline. The CDR3, as DNA: TGTGCCAGCAGCGTAGGGATAGGGCGGGGGGCCCTCACAGATACGCAGTATTTT. Translating gives CASSVGIGRGALTDTQYF.

The chain joins TRBV6-5 to TRBJ2-7, with TRBD1 as a possible D gene (6 bases). Germline values: CDR1 MNHEY, CDR2 SVGAGI. Trimming stripped 5 bases from V and 2 bases from J, with 13 bases between. The CDR3 totals 14 residues. CDR3 DNA: TGTGCCAGCAGTGACACGACAGGACCCTACGAGCAGTACTTC. Translated, it gives CASSDTTGPYEQYF.

This clone appeared a single time. The V gene is TRBV19, the J gene TRBJ2-5; TRBD2 matches at 8 bases. The CDR3 is 15 amino acids. The junction had 5 bases not matched to a gene; V was cut back by 3 bases and J by 2 bases. CDR1 and CDR2 from the germline V gene are LNHDA and SQIVND (reference sequence). This chain's CDR3 is CASSIVSGVQETQYF. The DNA for the CDR3 is TGTGCCAGTAGTATTGTTAGCGGGGTTCAAGAGACCCAGTACTTC.

This chain joins TRBV13 and TRBJ1-2, with 7 bases lining up with TRBD1. The CDR3 is 14 amino acids. Germline V gene sequence: CDR1 PRHDT, CDR2 FYEKMQ (reference sequence). V lost 5 bases and J lost 6; bases outside the gene matches: 9. The CDR3 DNA reads TGTGCCAGCAGCCCCAACAGGGGCGGAGATGGCTACACCTTC. It translates to CASSPNRGGDGYTF.

The rearrangement uses TRBV7-3 and TRBJ1-1; possibly TRBD1 for D (5 bases). The CDR3 is 14 amino acids. The V gene lost 1 base and the J gene lost 1 base, with 7 bases spanning the gap. Germline V gene sequence: CDR1 SGHTA, CDR2 FQGTGA. The CDR3 DNA is TGTGCCAGCAGCTTAATCGGACAGAACACTGAAGCTTTCTTT. Amino acid sequence: CASSLIGQNTEAFF.

The V and J genes are TRBV29-1 and TRBJ2-1; 8 bases map to TRBD1. This CDR3 has 13 amino acids. J gave up 8 bases and V 7 bases, and 10 bases lay outside the gene matches. CDR1 SQVTM and CDR2 ANQGSEA come from the germline V gene. The CDR3, as DNA: TGCAGCGAGTCTCAGGGGGCGTTCGATGAGCAGTTCTTC. Its protein is CSESQGAFDEQFF.

The rearrangement links TRBV2 to TRBJ1-5; D gene unclear. V shed 2 bases and J shed 7 bases, with 15 bases lying between them. The CDR3 is 15 residues long. Germline CDR1 SNHLY, CDR2 FYNNEI. CDR3 bases: TGTGCCAGCAGTGAAAGTCCAGGCTCAGGCCAGCCCCAGCATTTT. This translates into CASSESPGSGQPQHF.

The V call is TRBV4-3, the J call TRBJ2-7; the match to TRBD1 covers 7 bases. J gave up 5 bases and V 3 bases, and 16 bases lay outside the gene matches. CDR1 is LGHNA and CDR2 is YSLEER in the germline V gene. The CDR3 loop spans 17 amino acids. The CDR3 DNA reads as TGCGCCAGCAGCCAGCAATATCGCGCAGGGGGTTTCGACGAGCAGTACTTC. It yields the protein CASSQQYRAGGFDEQYF.

The rearrangement uses TRBV4-2 and TRBJ2-3, with TRBD2 as a possible D gene (6 bases). From germline, CDR1 is LGHNA and CDR2 YNFKEQ. The V and J ends lost 0 bases and 4 bases respectively, with 14 bases between them. This CDR3 is 16 amino acids long. The CDR3 DNA sequence: TGTGCCAGCAGCCAAGACGTGGCGGGGTGGTCAGATACGCAGTATTTT. This encodes CASSQDVAGWSDTQYF.

The rearrangement links TRBV7-3 to TRBJ2-5, with 8 bases lining up with TRBD2. The CDR3 extends over 14 amino acids. The V segment lost 5 bases and the J segment 4 bases; nucleotides outside the gene matches: 6. CDR1 and CDR2 from the germline V gene are SGHTA and FQGTGA. The DNA of the CDR3 is TGTGCCAGCAGCCACTCCGGGGGGGGAGAGACCCAGTACTTC. Amino acid sequence: CASSHSGGGETQYF.

This rearrangement joins TRBV18 to TRBJ1-1, with 11 bases fitting TRBD1. The CDR3 runs to 17 residues. Germline assignment: CDR1 KGHSH and CDR2 LQKENI. Trimming removed 1 base from V and 0 bases from J; junction bases left unmatched: 4. The DNA for the CDR3 is TGTGCCAGCTCACCACGCAGGACAGGGGGCATGAACACTGAAGCTTTCTTT. Protein sequence: CASSPRRTGGMNTEAFF.

This clone was counted once. V usage is TRBV6-6 and J usage is TRBJ1-1; tentatively, D is TRBD1 (6 bases). Germline V gene sequence: CDR1 MNHNY, CDR2 SVGAGI (reference sequence). V lost 4 bases and J lost 4, with 16 bases in between. This CDR3 has 15 amino acids. The CDR3 DNA reads as TGTGCCAGCAGTTCCCGGGAAGGGGGGGGCACTGAAGCTTTCTTT. Its protein is CASSSREGGGTEAFF.